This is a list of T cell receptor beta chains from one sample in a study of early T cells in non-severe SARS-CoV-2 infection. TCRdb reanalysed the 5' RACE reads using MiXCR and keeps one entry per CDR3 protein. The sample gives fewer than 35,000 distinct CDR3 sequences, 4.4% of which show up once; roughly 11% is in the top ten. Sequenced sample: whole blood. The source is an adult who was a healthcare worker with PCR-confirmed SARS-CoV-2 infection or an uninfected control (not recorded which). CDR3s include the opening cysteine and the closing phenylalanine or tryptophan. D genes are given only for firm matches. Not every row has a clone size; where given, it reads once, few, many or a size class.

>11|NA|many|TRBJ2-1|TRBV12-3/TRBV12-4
CASSLRNEQFF
TGTGCCAGCAGTTTACGAAATGAGCAGTTCTTC
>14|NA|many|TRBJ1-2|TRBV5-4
CASSSGSRNYGYTF
TGTGCCAGCAGCTCAGGCTCCCGTAACTATGGCTACACCTTC
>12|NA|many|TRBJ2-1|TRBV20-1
CSAANRGNEQFF
TGCAGTGCAGCCAATAGAGGCAATGAGCAGTTCTTC
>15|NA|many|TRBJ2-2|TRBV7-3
CASSLDQANTGELFF
TGTGCCAGCAGCTTGGATCAAGCGAACACCGGGGAGCTGTTTTTT
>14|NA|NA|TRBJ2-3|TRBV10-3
CAISEVPSWDTQYF
TGTGCCATCAGTGAGGTGCCTAGCTGGGATACGCAGTATTTT
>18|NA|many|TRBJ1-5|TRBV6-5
CASSSATPGAYSNQPQHF
TGTGCCAGCAGCTCCGCAACCCCAGGGGCATATAGCAATCAGCCCCAGCATTTT
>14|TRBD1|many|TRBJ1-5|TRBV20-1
CSARETGGNQPQHF
TGCAGTGCTAGAGAGACAGGGGGCAATCAGCCCCAGCATTTT
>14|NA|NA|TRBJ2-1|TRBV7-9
CASSPNQGKDEQFF
TGTGCCAGCAGCCCGAATCAGGGTAAGGATGAGCAGTTCTTC
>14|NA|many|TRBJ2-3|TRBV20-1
CSASRAGRGDTQYF
TGCAGTGCTAGTCGTGCGGGCCGGGGAGATACGCAGTATTTT
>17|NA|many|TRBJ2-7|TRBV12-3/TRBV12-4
CASSLAPGSGVGYEQYF
TGTGCCAGCAGTTTAGCCCCGGGGAGCGGAGTGGGTTACGAGCAGTACTTC
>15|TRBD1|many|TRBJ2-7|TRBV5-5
CASSWVTGARYEQYF
TGTGCCAGCAGCTGGGTGACAGGGGCCCGCTACGAGCAGTACTTC
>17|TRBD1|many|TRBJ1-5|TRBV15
CATSSEELDRGNQPQHF
TGTGCCACCAGCAGTGAGGAGTTAGACAGGGGCAATCAGCCCCAGCATTTT
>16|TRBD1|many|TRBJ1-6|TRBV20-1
CSATVTQGARNSPLHF
TGCAGTGCCACTGTTACCCAGGGGGCAAGGAATTCACCCCTCCACTTT
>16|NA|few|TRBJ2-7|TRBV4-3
CASSQDLSTGTPEQYF
TGCGCCAGCAGCCAAGATCTCTCCACGGGCACCCCCGAGCAGTACTTC
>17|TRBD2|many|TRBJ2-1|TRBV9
CASSVVPRTSGDEEQFF
TGTGCCAGCAGCGTAGTACCCAGGACTAGCGGGGATGAGGAGCAGTTCTTC
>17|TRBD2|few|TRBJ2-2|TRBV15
CATSSGLAGGYTGELFF
TGTGCCACCAGCAGCGGACTAGCGGGAGGTTACACCGGGGAGCTGTTTTTT